This T cell receptor (beta chain) was captured in a study of CD8 T cell repertoires and HIV-1 epitope variants. CDR3 length: 15 residues. V was pared by 1 base and J by 1 base, with 10 bases between. From germline, CDR1 is LGHNA and CDR2 YSLEER. Concerning this clone itself: Its antigen is still unknown.

Profiling relied on immunoSEQ multiplex PCR, and the TCRdb table lists in-frame clones only, not all of them. The sample carries some 5,000 clones, approximately 71% recorded once. The TCR comes from a male donor with HIV. The V call is TRBV4-3, the J call TRBJ1-1; no firm D call. Sequenced input: cultured CD8+ T cells derived from PBMCs. CDR3 in amino acids: CASSQGVISNTEAFF. As DNA, the CDR3 is TGCGCCAGCAGCCAAGGGGTTATCTCGAACACTGAAGCTTTCTTT.